Presented here are 11 T cell receptor beta chains from one specimen sequenced in a study of CD8+CD57+ T cells in acquired aplastic anemia. TCR beta VDJ and CDR3 were profiled, and genomic DNA was the template. TCRdb recomputed calls from the reads with MiXCR, one row per CDR3 protein. The sample consists of approximately 300,000 distinct CDR3 sequences, 56% of them appearing once. Patients chosen for sequencing had CD8+CD57+ cells that had expanded, as shown by flow cytometry. The sequenced sample consisted of sorted CD4+, CD8+, or CD8+CD57+ T cells (not recorded which) from PBMCs. The source is a human donor with aplastic anemia.

The chain carries TRBV20-1 and TRBJ1-1, with 7 bases that match TRBD1. Germline CDR1 and CDR2: DFQATT and SNEGSKA (reference sequence). V trimming: 2 bases; J trimming: 5 bases; junction bases outside the gene matches: 8. This CDR3 is 14 amino acids long. In nucleotides, the CDR3 is TGCAGTGCTAGAAACCTGGGCAGGGGGACTGAAGCTTTCTTT. Amino acid sequence: CSARNLGRGTEAFF.

This clonotype was picked up many times. The J gene is TRBJ1-4, the V gene TRBV20-1; TRBD1 matches at 7 bases. The V and J ends lost 6 bases and 10 bases, in that order; junction bases with no gene match: 14. This CDR3 comprises 14 residues. CDR1 is DFQATT, CDR2 SNEGSKA, per germline (reference sequence). DNA of the CDR3: TGCAGTGCGCGAGAGGTGGCAGGGGGTGGAAAACTGTTTTTT. As protein: CSAREVAGGGKLFF.

This chain links TRBV30 with TRBJ2-3; the match to TRBD2 covers 8 bases. Germline V gene data show CDR1 as GTSNPN and CDR2 as SVGIG (reference sequence). Germline trimming cut 3 bases from V and 4 bases from J; bases unmatched to any gene: 6. This CDR3 is 14 amino acids long. CDR3 in amino acids: CAWSRREVSDTQYF. The CDR3 DNA sequence: TGTGCCTGGAGCCGGCGGGAGGTTTCAGATACGCAGTATTTT.

This clonotype was seen repeatedly, ten times or more. V usage is TRBV18 and J usage is TRBJ1-2; D remains ambiguous. The V gene lost 4 bases and the J gene lost 0 bases, with 12 bases spanning the gap. This CDR3 has 15 residues. The germline gives CDR1 KGHSH, CDR2 LQKENI. DNA of the CDR3: TGTGCCAGCTCACAGAACACAGAGACTAACTATGGCTACACCTTC. Its translation is CASSQNTETNYGYTF.

This clonotype has a count of ten or more. The chain employs TRBV5-8 and TRBJ2-1, with D perhaps matching TRBD1 (6 bases). Trimming shortened V by 6 bases and J by 3 bases, and 19 bases separated the two germline ends. CDR1 is SGHTS, CDR2 YDEGEE, per germline. The CDR3 is made up of 16 amino acids. CDR3 nucleotides: TGTGCCAGCACCCGGGATCCGGGACAAAACTACAATGAGCAGTTCTTC. Amino acid sequence: CASTRDPGQNYNEQFF.

The rearrangement uses TRBV24-1 and TRBJ2-6; no clear D gene. V dropped 6 bases and J dropped 0 bases, with 14 bases sitting between them. Germline V lookup: CDR1 KGHDR, CDR2 SFDVKD. The CDR3 runs to 17 residues. The chain's CDR3 is CATSTASRSSGANVLTF. CDR3 nucleotide sequence: TGTGCCACCAGTACGGCTTCAAGGTCCTCTGGGGCCAACGTCCTGACTTTC.

This clonotype was seen at least ten times. The chain employs TRBV5-1 and TRBJ1-6; TRBD1 aligns across 8 bases. The ends lost 0 bases at V and 6 bases at J; junction bases unmatched: 5. Per the germline V gene, CDR1 is SGHRS and CDR2 is YFSETQ. This CDR3 has 16 amino acids. Here the CDR3 reads CASSLVGTGPNSPLHF. DNA of the CDR3: TGCGCCAGCAGCTTGGTAGGGACAGGACCTAATTCACCCCTCCACTTT.

J is TRBJ2-3 and V is TRBV5-6; 12 bases agree with TRBD2. The V and J ends lost 3 bases and 4 bases, in that order; junction bases with no gene match: 6. CDR1 SGHDT and CDR2 YYEEEE come from the germline V gene. CDR3 length equals 16 residues. Written as DNA, the CDR3 is TGTGCCAGCAGCTCCACTAGCGGGGGGAGGTCAGATACGCAGTATTTT. It translates to CASSSTSGGRSDTQYF.

This clonotype was seen ten or more times. CDR3 sequence (DNA): TGTGCCATCAGACCTAGCGGGGGGAGCACAGATACGCAGTATTTT. It encodes CAIRPSGGSTDTQYF. V is TRBV10-3 and J is TRBJ2-3, with 11 bases aligning to TRBD2. Germline CDR1 reads ENHRY; CDR2 reads SYGVKD. This CDR3 is 15 amino acids long. V lost 6 bases and J lost 0; bases outside the gene matches: 2.

The rearrangement joins TRBV18 to TRBJ2-2; 8 bases line up with TRBD2. After removal of 3 bases from V and 5 bases from J, the junction contained 8 bases not matched to a gene. CDR3 length equals 16 residues. Germline CDR1 reads KGHSH; CDR2 reads LQKENI. The CDR3 protein is CASSPTAGGSTGELFF. In DNA, the CDR3 is TGTGCCAGCTCACCGACGGCGGGAGGTAGTACCGGGGAGCTGTTTTTT. Full variable domain (outside the CDR3, taken from reference TRBV18 and TRBJ2-2): NAGVMQNPRHLVRRRGQEARLRCSPMKGHSHVYWYRQLPEEGLKFMVYLQKENIIDESGMPKERFSAEFPKEGPSILRIQQVVRGDSAAYFCASSPTAGGSTGELFFGEGSRLTVL.

This clonotype was observed a handful of times. The J gene is TRBJ1-1, the V gene TRBV7-8, with 7 positions matching TRBD1. Germline V gene lookup returns CDR1 SGHVS and CDR2 FQNEAQ. The CDR3 loop spans 15 amino acids. The V segment lost 0 bases and the J segment 2 bases; nucleotides outside the gene matches: 3. This CDR3 reads CASSLAGQSNTEAFF. The CDR3, as DNA: TGTGCCAGCAGCTTAGCGGGACAGTCTAACACTGAAGCTTTCTTT.